Listed here are 21 T cell receptor beta chains from one sample, sequenced in a study of blood T cell repertoires in COVID-19. Libraries were prepared by immunoSEQ multiplex PCR; TCRdb keeps only in-frame clonotypes and omits some of them. The sample shows around 170,000 clones, around four fifths of them seen only once. Material: peripheral blood. The receptors originated from a man aged 25-45 years with active or convalescent COVID-19.

This rearrangement joins TRBV29-1 to TRBJ2-3; D perhaps matches TRBD1 (6 bases). The CDR3 has 16 amino acids. From germline, CDR1 is SQVTM and CDR2 ANQGSEA. V lost 1 base to trimming and J lost 6 bases, with 20 bases between them. CDR3 DNA: TGCAGCGTTGAAGGAACTGCAGGGGCCCCCCGGGATACGCAGTATTTT. This codes for CSVEGTAGAPRDTQYF.

The chain recombines TRBV18 with TRBJ2-1; D is ambiguous. Trimming removed 0 bases at V and 8 bases at J, with 11 bases between. This CDR3 spans 14 amino acids. CDR1 is KGHSH, CDR2 LQKENI, per germline. CDR3 in amino acids: CASSPPRGWDEQFF. The CDR3 DNA reads as TGTGCCAGCTCACCACCACGCGGTTGGGATGAGCAGTTCTTC.

This sequence joins TRBV18 and TRBJ2-1, with D unclear. The germline gives CDR1 KGHSH, CDR2 LQKENI. CDR3 length: 14 amino acids. Trimming stripped 3 bases from V and 6 bases from J, with 12 bases between. CDR3 sequence reads: CASSPQRSGNEQFF. As DNA, the CDR3 is TGTGCCAGCTCACCCCAACGATCGGGCAATGAGCAGTTCTTC.

The chain combines TRBV6-4 with TRBJ2-2, with TRBD1 as a possible D gene (6 bases). There are 15 residues in the CDR3. Trimming shortened V by 0 bases and J by 4 bases, and 9 bases separated the two germline ends. Germline-derived CDR1 and CDR2 are MRHNA and SNTAGT. The CDR3 sequence is CASSDSDRSTGELFF. CDR3 sequence (DNA): TGTGCCAGCAGTGACTCCGACAGGTCCACCGGGGAGCTGTTTTTT.

The chain has TRBV30 and TRBJ1-1; possible D gene TRBD1, 5 bases. The germline CDR1 and CDR2 sequences are GTSNPN and SVGIG (reference sequence). This CDR3 contains 13 residues. V was cut by 3 bases and J by 0 bases, with 8 bases left in between. CDR3 coding DNA: TGTGCCTGGAGCTGGGGCTTGAACACTGAAGCTTTCTTT. Encoded protein: CAWSWGLNTEAFF. Together with reference TRBV30 and TRBJ1-1, the CDR3 gives the full variable domain: SQTIHQWPATLVQPVGSPLSLECTVEGTSNPNLYWYRQAAGRGLQLLFYSVGIGQISSEVPQNLSASRPQDRQFILSSKKLLLSDSGFYLCAWSWGLNTEAFFGQGTRLTVV.

This chain connects TRBV25-1 to TRBJ2-3, with 8 bases identical to TRBD2. The CDR3 totals 14 residues. The junction had 7 bases not matched to a gene; V was cut back by 9 bases and J by 2 bases. The V gene's germline CDR1 is MGHDK and CDR2 SYGVNS. CDR3 DNA: TGTGCCAGTGGGGGGACTAGGCTCACAGATACGCAGTATTTT. It yields the protein CASGGTRLTDTQYF.

The chain recombines TRBV30 with TRBJ2-4; tentative D call: TRBD1 (5 bases). Germline V gene data show CDR1 as GTSNPN and CDR2 as SVGIG (reference sequence). The CDR3 spans 15 residues. V was pared by 0 bases and J by 1 base, with 10 bases between. The chain's CDR3 is CAWSVTAGAKNIQYF. CDR3 sequence (DNA): TGTGCCTGGAGTGTAACGGCAGGGGCCAAAAACATTCAGTACTTC.

This chain uses TRBV7-9 with TRBJ1-2; unclear D gene. The ends were cut back, 6 bases at V and 2 bases at J, with 16 bases in the middle. This CDR3 region has 15 residues. CDR1 and CDR2 from the germline V gene are SEHNR and FQNEAQ (reference sequence). CDR3 sequence reads: CASSQISILNYGYTF. DNA of the CDR3: TGTGCCAGCAGTCAGATCTCAATCCTCAACTATGGCTACACCTTC.

The chain carries TRBV7-2 and TRBJ2-3, with TRBD2 matching over 10 bases. This CDR3 comprises 17 residues. Germline V gives CDR1 SGHTA, CDR2 FQGNSA. V shed 1 base, J shed 4 bases, and the junction held 8 bases outside the gene matches. The CDR3, as DNA: TGTGCCAGCAGCTTAGTACGCCTAGCGGGAGTGGCAGATACGCAGTATTTT. Translation gives CASSLVRLAGVADTQYF.

The J gene is TRBJ2-7, the V gene TRBV18; perhaps TRBD2 as D (5 bases). The germline CDR1 and CDR2 sequences are KGHSH and LQKENI. Trimming removed 2 bases at V and 4 bases at J, with 12 bases between. The CDR3 runs 14 residues. CDR3 nucleotide sequence: TGTGCCAGCTCACCAGCCGGCCCGGGGTACGAGCAGTACGTC. Its protein is CASSPAGPGYEQYV.

The CDR3 sequence: CAWSGRSAPETQYF. In DNA, the CDR3 is TGTGCCTGGAGTGGAAGGAGCGCCCCGGAGACCCAGTACTTC. The V gene is TRBV30, the J gene TRBJ2-5; D is uncertain. Trimming left V 1 base short and J 5 bases short, with 14 bases between. The CDR3 is made up of 14 amino acids. The V gene's germline CDR1 is GTSNPN and CDR2 SVGIG (reference sequence). The full variable domain, completed using reference TRBV30 and TRBJ2-5, is SQTIHQWPATLVQPVGSPLSLECTVEGTSNPNLYWYRQAAGRGLQLLFYSVGIGQISSEVPQNLSASRPQDRQFILSSKKLLLSDSGFYLCAWSGRSAPETQYFGPGTRLLVL.

V and J are TRBV6-5 and TRBJ2-3; 9 bases match TRBD1. Germline CDR1 is MNHEY and CDR2 is SVGAGI. The CDR3 has 15 residues. With V trimmed by 6 bases and J by 1 base, 5 bases remained unmatched. DNA of the CDR3: TGTGCCAGCAGAAGGGGACAGGGCCGCACAGATACGCAGTATTTT. Translation gives CASRRGQGRTDTQYF.

The chain recombines TRBV14 with TRBJ2-7; 7 bases are a match to TRBD1. CDR1 and CDR2 (germline): SGHDN, FVKESK. This CDR3 comprises 15 residues. The ends lost 1 base at V and 3 bases at J; junction bases unmatched: 6. The CDR3 region is CASSQGNRGHYEQYV. Written as DNA, the CDR3 is TGTGCCAGCAGCCAAGGGAACAGGGGCCACTACGAGCAGTACGTC.

This chain connects TRBV5-1 to TRBJ1-6, with D perhaps matching TRBD1 (5 bases). This CDR3 is built from 18 residues. Germline lookup yields CDR1 SGHRS and CDR2 YFSETQ. The V gene lost 8 bases and the J gene lost 0 bases, with 21 bases spanning the gap. In DNA form, the CDR3 reads TGCGCCAGTTCGGTGCAGGGCGGTGAAGCCTCCTATAATTCACCCCTCCACTTT. This gives the protein CASSVQGGEASYNSPLHF.

The J gene is TRBJ2-6, the V gene TRBV28, with D possibly TRBD1 on 6 matching bases. Germline assignment: CDR1 MDHEN and CDR2 SYDVKM. V gave up 6 bases and J gave up 0 bases, with 15 bases separating them. The CDR3 loop spans 17 amino acids. CDR3 sequence reads: CASRFQGLISGANVLTF. The CDR3 DNA reads TGTGCCAGCAGGTTTCAGGGGTTAATCTCTGGGGCCAACGTCCTGACTTTC.

The chain employs TRBV7-3 and TRBJ2-3; 14 bases are a match to TRBD2. The CDR3 contains 16 residues. With 4 bases clipped from V and 6 bases from J, the junction kept 6 bases outside the gene matches. The V gene's germline CDR1 is SGHTA and CDR2 FQGTGA. In nucleotides, the CDR3 is TGTGCCAGCAGCTCGGGACTAGCGGGGGTGGCGGATACGCAGTATTTT. It encodes CASSSGLAGVADTQYF.

There are many counts of this clone. The chain links TRBV19 to TRBJ2-7; tentatively, D is TRBD1 (7 bases). Per germline, CDR1 LNHDA and CDR2 SQIVND (reference sequence). This CDR3 is 15 amino acids long. Trimming left V 5 bases short and J 2 bases short, with 16 bases between. The CDR3 coding sequence is TGTGCCAGTAGTCCCAGGGGGGACAAGCCCTACGAGCAGTACTTC. Protein product: CASSPRGDKPYEQYF.

The chain uses TRBV28 and TRBJ1-2; the D gene is possibly TRBD1 (5 bases). Germline V gene sequence: CDR1 MDHEN, CDR2 SYDVKM. This CDR3 comprises 15 residues. Trimming left V 6 bases short and J 1 base short, with 15 bases between. The CDR3 region has the DNA TGTGCCAGCAGGTCTCCGGGGACTCGTAACTATGGCTACACCTTC. It translates to CASRSPGTRNYGYTF.

V usage is TRBV11-2 and J usage is TRBJ1-2, with 7 nucleotides matching TRBD1. The CDR3 is made up of 16 amino acids. After removal of 5 bases from V and 6 bases from J, the junction contained 15 bases not matched to a gene. The germline gives CDR1 SGHAT, CDR2 FQNNGV. The chain's CDR3 is CASSPIGTVRRDGYTF. DNA for the CDR3: TGTGCCAGCAGCCCCATCGGGACAGTGAGGCGTGATGGCTACACCTTC.

The chain has TRBV27 and TRBJ2-7, with 8 bases lining up with TRBD1. The CDR3 covers 13 residues. J lost 7 bases, V lost 3 bases, and 5 bases had no gene match. The germline V gene has CDR1 MNHEY and CDR2 SMNVEV (reference sequence). CDR3 nucleotides: TGTGCCAGCAGTTTTAACAGGGGGTTAGAGCAGTACTTC. This encodes CASSFNRGLEQYF.

This chain connects TRBV7-2 to TRBJ2-1; D gene uncertain. Germline lookup yields CDR1 SGHTA and CDR2 FQGNSA. V was trimmed by 5 bases and J by 9 bases, leaving 14 bases between them. This CDR3 contains 13 residues. The CDR3 loop reads CASSPEDFVEQFF. DNA of the CDR3: TGTGCCAGCAGCCCCGAAGACTTTGTTGAGCAGTTCTTC. Combining the CDR3 with reference TRBV7-2 and TRBJ2-1 gives the whole variable domain GAGVSQSPSNKVTEKGKDVELRCDPISGHTALYWYRQSLGQGLEFLIYFQGNSAPDKSGLPSDRFSAERTGGSVSTLTIQRTQQEDSAVYLCASSPEDFVEQFFGPGTRLTVL.